This T cell receptor (beta chain) was captured in a study of cytomegalovirus exposure and HLA in healthy donors. Worth noting for this clone: Its target is unknown.

General study findings and limits: The Asian-associated ancestry cluster reportedly had fewer N-insertions than the approximately 610-donor mean in a later analysis.

The PCR used 60 Vbeta and 13 Jbeta primers. The protocol was immunoSEQ multiplex PCR, while the TCRdb copy is restricted to in-frame clones and leaves out a portion. The sample holds about 170,000 clones, about 65% seen once. The germline gives CDR1 ENHRY, CDR2 SYGVKD. The CDR3 runs 13 residues. The V end was cut by 3 bases, the J end by 4 bases, with 9 bases between. Sequencing was carried out using PBMCs. The TCR originated in a man aged 35-49 years in good health and CMV-seropositive. The V call is TRBV10-3, the J call TRBJ1-2, with D hard to call. CDR3 bases: TGTGCCATCAGTGAACCCGAGAGCTATGGCTACACCTTC. Its protein is CAISEPESYGYTF.